A selection of T cell receptor beta chains follows, all from one sample in a study of cytomegalovirus exposure and HLA in healthy donors. TCRdb's table, derived via immunoSEQ multiplex PCR, lists solely in-frame clones and lacks some. The sample yields 85,000 to 130,000 clones, around 82% seen once. The sequenced sample consisted of PBMCs. These receptors were taken from a man aged 50-59 years in good health and CMV-seronegative. The CDR3 runs from the conserved cysteine through the conserved F or W.

V gene: TRBV7-2
CDR3 protein: CASSLERGMNTEAFF

V gene: TRBV7-2
CDR3 protein: CASSSLGGADYGYTF

V gene: TRBV7-9
CDR3 protein: CASSFPRTTNEKLFF

V gene: TRBV5-1
CDR3 protein: CASSQGGANSPLHF

V gene: TRBV5-6
CDR3 protein: CASSLAPGNTEAFF

V gene: TRBV4-1
CDR3 protein: CASSRSDRDYGYTF

V gene: TRBV6-6
CDR3 protein: CASSWGPSDGYTF

V gene: TRBV10-3
CDR3 protein: CAISDTGGGYGYTF

V gene: TRBV19
CDR3 protein: CASSTSRVSYNEQFF

V gene: TRBV5-5
CDR3 protein: CASSPSTGDTEAFF

V gene: TRBV9
CDR3 protein: CASNPRGYDTGELFF

V gene: TRBV19
CDR3 protein: CASSDRESQPQHF

V gene: TRBV7-9
CDR3 protein: CAIGGRDIQYF

V gene: TRBV5-1
CDR3 protein: CASSTGPSGGANVLTF

V gene: TRBV5-5
CDR3 protein: CASSSVDRGLRKLFF

V gene: TRBV7-2
CDR3 protein: CASSLPQAGGTGNTIYF

V gene: TRBV27
CDR3 protein: CASRPLAEVSTDTQYF

V gene: TRBV6-6
CDR3 protein: CASSSGLETQYF

V gene: TRBV7-2
CDR3 protein: CASSLSTVNSPLHF

V gene: TRBV2
CDR3 protein: CASSYSTGANVLTF

V gene: TRBV7-7
CDR3 protein: CASSFDKETQYF

V gene: TRBV7-8
CDR3 protein: CASSLRTGNYGYTF

V gene: TRBV30
CDR3 protein: CAWSGKAGNEQFF

V gene: TRBV6-5
CDR3 protein: CASRPQGAGNTIYF

V gene: TRBV5-4
CDR3 protein: CASSRGTGDREQYF

V gene: TRBV7-9
CDR3 protein: CASTQGLAETQYF

V gene: TRBV28
CDR3 protein: CASSSYREKLFF

V gene: TRBV7-9
CDR3 protein: CASSFSRGTLMASPLHF

V gene: TRBV2
CDR3 protein: CASSATGAKNTEAFF

V gene: TRBV21-1
CDR3 protein: CASSKEVGHNQETQYF

V gene: TRBV4-3
CDR3 protein: CASSRNRAGFEKLFF

V gene: TRBV19
CDR3 protein: CASKGPGGGDQPQHF

V gene: TRBV5-6
CDR3 protein: CASSLQGAGANVLTF

V gene: TRBV4-3
CDR3 protein: CASSPGWGGYGYTF

V gene: TRBV5-6
CDR3 protein: CASSSDLGAHNSPLHF

V gene: TRBV5-1
CDR3 protein: CASSRLGHPNTGELFF